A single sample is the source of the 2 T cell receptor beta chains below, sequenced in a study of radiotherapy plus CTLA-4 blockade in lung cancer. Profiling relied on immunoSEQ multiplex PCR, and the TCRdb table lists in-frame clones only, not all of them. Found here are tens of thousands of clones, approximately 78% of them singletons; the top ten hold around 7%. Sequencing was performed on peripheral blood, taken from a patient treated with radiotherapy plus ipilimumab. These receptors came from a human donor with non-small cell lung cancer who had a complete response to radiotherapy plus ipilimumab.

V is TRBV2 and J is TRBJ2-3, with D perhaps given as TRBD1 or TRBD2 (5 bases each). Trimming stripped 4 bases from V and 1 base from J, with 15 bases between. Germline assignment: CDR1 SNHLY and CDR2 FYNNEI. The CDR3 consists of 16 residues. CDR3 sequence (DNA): TGTGCCAGCAGTGGGTACGGGGCGATAGGCACAGATACGCAGTATTTT. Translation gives CASSGYGAIGTDTQYF.

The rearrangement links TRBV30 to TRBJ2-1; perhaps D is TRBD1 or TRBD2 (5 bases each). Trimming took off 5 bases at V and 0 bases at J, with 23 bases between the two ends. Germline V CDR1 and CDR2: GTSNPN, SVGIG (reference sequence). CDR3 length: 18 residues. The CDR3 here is CAWGPGLGAYSSYNEQFF. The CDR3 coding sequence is TGTGCCTGGGGTCCTGGACTTGGGGCGTACAGCTCCTACAATGAGCAGTTCTTC.